The clone carrying this TCR beta chain has just a few counts. The target antigen is unknown. This record comes from a study of beta chain features in type 1 diabetes. Regarding the study as a whole: In comparison with healthy donors, patients had naive, central memory and Treg TCRB repertoires that appeared more similar. Shortening of TCRB CDR3s, moderate but significant, appeared in all four CD4+ subsets of Type 1 diabetes patients.

Every bit of the isolated RNA underwent reverse transcription, so sequencing read expressed TCRB transcripts. Repertoires were generated with immunoSEQ multiplex PCR, while TCRdb's copy carries only in-frame clones and drops some. The sample lists 200,000 to 300,000 clones, just over 20% occurring once. Sequencing was done on a sample of naive CD4+ T cells from blood. The TCR was taken from a woman aged 40 to 50 with type 1 diabetes.

CDR3 in DNA: TGTGCCTGGCTCCTGAGTTATACGCAGTATTTT. Amino acids: CAWLLSYTQYF. V usage is TRBV30 and J usage is TRBJ2-3; D unclear. The ends were cut back, 5 bases at V and 7 bases at J, with 10 bases in the middle. The CDR3 is 11 amino acids. Germline lookup yields CDR1 GTSNPN and CDR2 SVGIG (reference sequence).